This T cell receptor beta chain was captured in a study of vaccination effects on CD4 cells after COVID-19. Details on this clone: Antigen unknown.

Assay: immunoSEQ multiplex PCR; the TCRdb copy retains only in-frame clones and omits some. Among 55,000 to 75,000 clones listed, approximately 76% were seen once. Viral peptide pool expansion of antigen-specific CD4+ T cells preceded sequencing in the ViraFEST assay. At the end of about 9 days of culture, CD4+ T cells were isolated. The healthy vaccine recipients, who had no prior SARS-CoV-2 infection, showed negative nucleocapsid antibodies. The TCR comes from a human donor who received a COVID-19 vaccine. Specimen: CD4+ T cells from PBMCs cultured with HCoV-NL63 spike peptides, collected before COVID-19 vaccination.

The CDR3 region has the DNA TGTGCCAGCAGTATAACAGTGCCCGGGGAGCTGTTTTTT. This codes for CASSITVPGELFF. The chain combines TRBV6-2 or TRBV6-3 with TRBJ2-2; no definite D call. The ends were cut back, 5 bases at V and 6 bases at J, with 10 bases in the middle. Germline V gene lookup returns CDR1 MNHEY and CDR2 SVGEGT. This CDR3 contains 13 residues.